Following are 15 T cell receptor beta chains from one sample sequenced in a study of T-cell reconstitution after alpha-beta-depleted transplantation in children. This sample's TCRbeta library carried unique molecular identifier barcodes. TCRdb analysed the PCR reads with MiXCR anew, one entry per CDR3 protein. The sample holds roughly 66,000 distinct CDR3 sequences, 4.9% seen once. The sequenced sample was PBMCs, mostly from graft donor cells, obtained 180 days after TCRalphabeta/CD19-depleted stem cell transplant. All receptors derive from a boy younger than two who had a stem cell transplant for acute myeloid leukemia, so the T cells may come from the graft donor.

The table lists this clonotype with many counts. This chain links TRBV6-2 or TRBV6-3 with TRBJ1-6; a possible D gene is TRBD1 (5 bases). The CDR3 is 14 residues long. V shed 2 bases and J shed 7 bases, with 9 bases lying between them. CDR1 and CDR2 (germline): MNHEY, SVGEGT. The CDR3 DNA reads TGTGCCAGCAGTTACGGACACCTGAATTCACCCCTCCACTTT. It specifies CASSYGHLNSPLHF.

The chain joins TRBV12-1 to TRBJ2-2; whether TRBD2, the table's D call, matches the DNA was not checked. TRBV12-1 is classified as a pseudogene. CDR3 length equals 16 residues. CDR3 residues: CAISSRLASNTGELFF. The CDR3 coding sequence is TGTGCCATCAGCTCCAGACTAGCTTCGAACACCGGGGAGCTGTTTTTT.

There are many counts of this clonotype. The V call is TRBV12-3 or TRBV12-4, the J call TRBJ2-5, with D possibly called TRBD1 or TRBD2 (5 bases each). The length of the CDR3 is 14 residues. V lost 1 base and J 5 bases, leaving 11 bases between the germline ends. CDR3 region: CASSLVGESETQYF. In DNA, the CDR3 is TGTGCCAGCAGTTTAGTGGGGGAGTCGGAGACCCAGTACTTC.

This clonotype has at least ten counts. The V gene is TRBV12-3 or TRBV12-4, the J gene TRBJ2-4; D is possibly TRBD1 (5 bases). The CDR3 is 15 residues long. Trimming took 2 bases from V and 0 from J, leaving 8 bases between them. The CDR3 coding sequence is TGTGCCAGCAGTTTACAGGGCCTAGCCAAAAACATTCAGTACTTC. Amino acid sequence: CASSLQGLAKNIQYF.

This clonotype showed up many times. The CDR3: CASIGVVGSYEQYF. Written as DNA, the CDR3 is TGTGCCAGCATCGGGGTTGTCGGCTCCTACGAGCAGTACTTC. The rearrangement links TRBV7-2 to TRBJ2-7; D perhaps matches TRBD2 (5 bases). CDR3 length: 14 amino acids. V was shortened by 7 bases and J by 0 bases, with 13 bases between the two germline ends. Germline CDR1 is SGHTA and CDR2 is FQGNSA.

The sample holds many counts of this clonotype. The V gene is TRBV5-1, the J gene TRBJ2-1; TRBD2 agrees at 11 bases. The germline gives CDR1 SGHRS, CDR2 YFSETQ. The V gene end was trimmed by 0 bases and the J gene end by 7 bases; junction bases not matched to a gene: 9. The CDR3 runs to 17 residues. This chain's CDR3 is CASSLVLSGGARNEQFF. DNA for the CDR3: TGCGCCAGCAGCTTGGTTCTTAGCGGGGGGGCCAGGAATGAGCAGTTCTTC.

This clonotype was seen ten or more times. The chain joins TRBV2 to TRBJ2-1, with 8 positions matching TRBD2. The length of the CDR3 is 11 residues. Germline V gives CDR1 SNHLY, CDR2 FYNNEI. The ends lost 7 bases at V and 15 bases at J; junction bases unmatched: 8. CDR3 coding DNA: TGTGCCAGCATCCTGACTAGCGTGGCGTTCTTC. Protein: CASILTSVAFF.

In this sample, this clonotype turned up a few times. The genes are TRBV4-2 and TRBJ2-1; 12 positions agree with TRBD2. V lost 4 bases to trimming and J lost 1 base; unmatched junction nucleotides: 11. The CDR3 has 19 amino acids. Per the germline V gene, CDR1 is LGHNA and CDR2 is YNFKEQ. The CDR3 DNA sequence: TGTGCCAGCAGCCCACTGACTAGCGGGGGAACCCATTCCTACAATGAGCAGTTCTTC. It encodes CASSPLTSGGTHSYNEQFF.

In this sample, this clonotype turned up many times. This chain links TRBV29-1 with TRBJ2-3; D may be TRBD1 (5 bases). The CDR3 runs 14 residues. Looked up from germline, CDR1 is SQVTM and CDR2 is ANQGSEA. Trimming cost V 3 bases and J 1 base, with 11 bases left between them. The chain's CDR3 is CSVDVSRGTDTQYF. As DNA, the CDR3 is TGCAGCGTTGATGTTAGCAGGGGCACAGATACGCAGTATTTT.

This clonotype appeared many times. The chain employs TRBV20-1 and TRBJ1-5; 8 bases are shared with TRBD1. Germline assignment: CDR1 DFQATT and CDR2 SNEGSKA (reference sequence). V lost 1 base and J lost 7; bases outside the gene matches: 3. The CDR3 consists of 13 residues. The CDR3 protein is CSARVTGGQPQHF. The CDR3 DNA reads TGCAGTGCTAGAGTAACAGGGGGGCAGCCCCAGCATTTT.

This clonotype was seen many times. The chain joins TRBV20-1 to TRBJ2-2, with D maybe TRBD2 (6 bases). The length of the CDR3 is 14 residues. CDR1 is DFQATT and CDR2 is SNEGSKA in the germline V gene (reference sequence). The V gene lost 3 bases and the J gene lost 8 bases, with 16 bases spanning the gap. CDR3 sequence reads: CSASYGGDRGELFF. The DNA for the CDR3 is TGCAGTGCTAGTTACGGGGGTGATAGAGGGGAGCTGTTTTTT.

This clonotype was seen ten or more times. The chain has TRBV20-1 and TRBJ1-2; 7 bases are shared with TRBD1. J gave up 7 bases and V 6 bases, and 14 bases lay outside the gene matches. CDR1 DFQATT and CDR2 SNEGSKA come from the germline V gene (reference sequence). CDR3 size: 14 residues. Here the CDR3 DNA reads TGCAGTGCCGATCTTGACAGGGAGTCAGGTGGCTACACCTTC. Translation: CSADLDRESGGYTF.

This clonotype was found many times. The rearrangement uses TRBV20-1 and TRBJ2-4; D is unclear. The V end lost 3 bases, the J end lost 0 bases, and 12 bases lay between the germline ends. The CDR3 has 15 amino acids. In germline, CDR1 is DFQATT, CDR2 SNEGSKA (reference sequence). CDR3 sequence (DNA): TGCAGTGCTAGCTTCCTCTTGCTAGCCAAAAACATTCAGTACTTC. Translated, it gives CSASFLLLAKNIQYF.

This clonotype was seen ten or more times. V usage is TRBV18 and J usage is TRBJ1-6, with 10 bases identical to TRBD1. Per germline, CDR1 KGHSH and CDR2 LQKENI. The CDR3 covers 14 residues. The V segment lost 3 bases and the J segment 9 bases; nucleotides outside the gene matches: 2. The CDR3, as DNA: TGTGCCAGCTCACCCGGGACAGGGGTTTCACCCCTCCACTTT. Translation: CASSPGTGVSPLHF. Supplemented by reference TRBV18 and TRBJ1-6, the full variable domain reads NAGVMQNPRHLVRRRGQEARLRCSPMKGHSHVYWYRQLPEEGLKFMVYLQKENIIDESGMPKERFSAEFPKEGPSILRIQQVVRGDSAAYFCASSPGTGVSPLHFGNGTRLTVT.

V gene TRBV18 combines with J gene TRBJ1-1; no firm D call. V was trimmed by 4 bases and J by 3 bases, leaving 12 bases between them. In germline, CDR1 is KGHSH, CDR2 LQKENI. This CDR3 is built from 14 residues. The CDR3: CASSRGGLDTEAFF. The CDR3 coding sequence is TGTGCCAGCTCACGAGGCGGCCTCGACACTGAAGCTTTCTTT.